This is a list of T cell receptor beta chains from one sample in a study of CD8 T cells in ankylosing spondylitis. TCRdb analysed the 5' RACE reads with MiXCR anew, one entry per CDR3 protein. The sample has about 390,000 distinct CDR3 sequences; more than 20% are singletons. Sequenced input: blood, either unsorted or a sorted T cell fraction (not recorded which). The receptors come from a male donor with ankylosing spondylitis. Both conserved end residues are part of each CDR3. A D gene is named only where the DNA matches it firmly. Only some rows state a clone size, as once, few, many or a class for expanded clones.

cdr3_aa cdr3_nt j_call d_call v_call clone_size
CASSSGTSGFSYEQYF TGTGCCAGCAGTTCCGGGACTAGCGGTTTCTCCTACGAGCAGTACTTC TRBJ2-7 TRBD2 TRBV28 .
CAISESRAPNTEAFF TGTGCCATCAGTGAGTCGAGAGCTCCGAACACTGAAGCTTTCTTT TRBJ1-1 . TRBV10-3 .
CASRFRGGEYNSPLHF TGTGCCAGCAGATTCCGGGGGGGTGAGTATAATTCACCCCTCCACTTT TRBJ1-6 . TRBV6-1 few
CASSLALFEEYNEQFF TGTGCCAGCAGCTTAGCGTTGTTCGAGGAATACAATGAGCAGTTCTTC TRBJ2-1 . TRBV7-2 few
CASSPPPGQGTSYEQYF TGTGCCAGCAGCCCACCCCCGGGACAGGGGACTTCCTACGAGCAGTACTTC TRBJ2-7 TRBD1 TRBV6-2/TRBV6-3 few
CASSGAGQAPGETQYF TGTGCCAGCAGTGGGGCCGGACAGGCACCAGGGGAGACCCAGTACTTC TRBJ2-5 TRBD1 TRBV2 .
CASRRSSYNEQFF TGTGCCAGTCGGAGGAGCTCCTACAATGAGCAGTTCTTC TRBJ2-1 . TRBV28 many
CASSQERAYEQYF TGTGCCAGCAGCCAAGAACGAGCTTACGAGCAGTACTTC TRBJ2-7 . TRBV3-1 .
CASNLLGGGQETQYF TGCGCCAGCAACCTACTCGGGGGGGGTCAAGAGACCCAGTACTTC TRBJ2-5 TRBD2 TRBV10-2 few
CASHRGSSLRTGELFF TGTGCCAGTCATCGGGGGTCCTCACTGAGGACCGGGGAGCTGTTTTTT TRBJ2-2 . TRBV6-1 .
CASSQAGGRLSTEAFF TGCGCCAGCAGCCAGGCGGGGGGCCGGCTGAGCACTGAAGCTTTCTTT TRBJ1-1 . TRBV5-1 few
CSVTIFGGDAQPQHF TGCAGCGTCACTATTTTCGGGGGTGATGCTCAGCCCCAGCATTTT TRBJ1-5 . TRBV29-1 .
CASSLAAGWQFF TGTGCCAGCAGCTTAGCAGCGGGATGGCAGTTCTTC TRBJ2-1 TRBD2 TRBV7-6 .
CASSQDRVQGQETQYF TGTGCCAGCAGCCAAGATCGAGTCCAGGGGCAAGAGACCCAGTACTTC TRBJ2-5 . TRBV3-1 .
CASSFTGPRVLTF TGTGCCAGCAGCTTTACAGGCCCCCGCGTCCTGACTTTC TRBJ2-6 . TRBV5-6 few
CASSRQAETQYF TGTGCCAGCAGCCGACAGGCAGAGACCCAGTACTTC TRBJ2-5 . TRBV28 .
CATARNGNTEAFF TGTGCCACCGCCCGAAACGGGAACACTGAAGCTTTCTTT TRBJ1-1 . TRBV2 once
CASSLGFVGYTF TGTGCCAGCAGCTTAGGCTTCGTGGGCTACACCTTC TRBJ1-2 . TRBV7-2 .
CSARAPGGGLYTDTQYF TGCAGTGCTAGAGCTCCCGGGGGGGGATTATACACAGATACGCAGTATTTT TRBJ2-3 TRBD2 TRBV20-1 .
CASSQGWNGEAFF TGCGCCAGCAGCCAAGGGTGGAATGGGGAGGCTTTCTTT TRBJ1-1 . TRBV4-3 few